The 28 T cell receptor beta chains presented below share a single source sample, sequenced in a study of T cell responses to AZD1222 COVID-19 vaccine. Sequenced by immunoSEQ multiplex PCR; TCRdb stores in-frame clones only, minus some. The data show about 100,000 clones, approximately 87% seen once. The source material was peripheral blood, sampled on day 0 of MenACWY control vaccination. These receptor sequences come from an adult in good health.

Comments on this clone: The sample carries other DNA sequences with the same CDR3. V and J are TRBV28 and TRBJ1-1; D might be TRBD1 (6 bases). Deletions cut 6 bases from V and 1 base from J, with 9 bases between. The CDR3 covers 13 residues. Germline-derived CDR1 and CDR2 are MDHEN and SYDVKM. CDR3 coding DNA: TGTGCCAGCAGGTCGGGACAGAACACTGAAGCTTTCTTT. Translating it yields CASRSGQNTEAFF.

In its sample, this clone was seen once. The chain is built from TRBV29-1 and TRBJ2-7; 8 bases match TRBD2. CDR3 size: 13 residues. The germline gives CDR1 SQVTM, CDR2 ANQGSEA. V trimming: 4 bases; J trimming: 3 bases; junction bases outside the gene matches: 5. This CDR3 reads CSVAGTSVYEQYF. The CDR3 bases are TGCAGCGTTGCCGGGACTAGTGTCTACGAGCAGTACTTC.

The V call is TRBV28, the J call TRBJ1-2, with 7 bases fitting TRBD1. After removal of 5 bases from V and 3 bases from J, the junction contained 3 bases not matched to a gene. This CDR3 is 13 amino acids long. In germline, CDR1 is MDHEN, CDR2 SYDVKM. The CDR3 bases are TGTGCCAGCAGTCCGGGGACAGACTATGGCTACACCTTC. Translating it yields CASSPGTDYGYTF.

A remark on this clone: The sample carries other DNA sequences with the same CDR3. CDR3 residues: CASSLVGVNTEAFF. The CDR3 nucleotides are TGTGCCAGCAGCTTGGTGGGGGTGAACACTGAAGCTTTCTTT. The rearrangement links TRBV5-4 to TRBJ1-1; tentatively, D is TRBD1 (5 bases). Germline V gene lookup returns CDR1 SGHNT and CDR2 YYREEE (reference sequence). The CDR3 runs to 14 residues. V lost 0 bases and J 0 bases, leaving 6 bases between the germline ends.

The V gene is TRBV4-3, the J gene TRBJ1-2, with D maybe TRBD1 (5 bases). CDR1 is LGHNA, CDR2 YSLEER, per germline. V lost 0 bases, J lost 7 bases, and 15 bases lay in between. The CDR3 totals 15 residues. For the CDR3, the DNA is TGCGCCAGCAGCCAAGATCTCCCAGGACAAGGTGGCTACACCTTC. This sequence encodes CASSQDLPGQGGYTF.

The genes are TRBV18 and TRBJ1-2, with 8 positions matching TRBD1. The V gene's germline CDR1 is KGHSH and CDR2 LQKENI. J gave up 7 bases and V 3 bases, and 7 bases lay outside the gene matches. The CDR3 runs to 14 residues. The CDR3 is CASSPPQGASGYTF. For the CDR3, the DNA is TGTGCCAGCTCACCCCCGCAGGGGGCATCTGGCTACACCTTC. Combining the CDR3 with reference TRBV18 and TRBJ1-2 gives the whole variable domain NAGVMQNPRHLVRRRGQEARLRCSPMKGHSHVYWYRQLPEEGLKFMVYLQKENIIDESGMPKERFSAEFPKEGPSILRIQQVVRGDSAAYFCASSPPQGASGYTFGSGTRLTVV.

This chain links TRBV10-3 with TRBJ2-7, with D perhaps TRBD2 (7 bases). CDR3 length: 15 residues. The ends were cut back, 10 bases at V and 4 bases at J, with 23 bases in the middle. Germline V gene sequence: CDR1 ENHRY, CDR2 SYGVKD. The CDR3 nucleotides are TGTGCCACCAGGGCAGGGGAGGGCCTTAAATACGAGCAGTACTTC. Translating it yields CATRAGEGLKYEQYF.

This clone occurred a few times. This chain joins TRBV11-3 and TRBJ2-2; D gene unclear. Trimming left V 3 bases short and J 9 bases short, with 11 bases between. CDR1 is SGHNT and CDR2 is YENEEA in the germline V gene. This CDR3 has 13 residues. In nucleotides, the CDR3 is TGTGCCAGCAGCTTGGCATCGGGCAGGGAGCTGTTTTTT. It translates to CASSLASGRELFF.

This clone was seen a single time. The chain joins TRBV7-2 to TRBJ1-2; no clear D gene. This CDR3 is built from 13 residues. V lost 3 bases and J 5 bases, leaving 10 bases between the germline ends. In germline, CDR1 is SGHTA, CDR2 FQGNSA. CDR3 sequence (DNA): TGTGCCAGCAGCTTTTCCGGACCTTATGGCTACACCTTC. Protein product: CASSFSGPYGYTF.

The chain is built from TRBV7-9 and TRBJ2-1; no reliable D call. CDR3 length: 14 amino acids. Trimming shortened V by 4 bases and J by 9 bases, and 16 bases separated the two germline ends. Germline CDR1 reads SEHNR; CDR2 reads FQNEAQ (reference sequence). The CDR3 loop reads CASSSKTTPTEQFF. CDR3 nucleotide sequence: TGTGCCAGCAGCTCTAAGACAACTCCAACTGAGCAGTTCTTC.

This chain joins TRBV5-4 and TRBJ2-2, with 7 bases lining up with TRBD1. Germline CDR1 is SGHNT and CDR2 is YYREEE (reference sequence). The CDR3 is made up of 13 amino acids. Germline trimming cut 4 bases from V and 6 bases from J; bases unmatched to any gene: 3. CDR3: CASSITGAGELFF. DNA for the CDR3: TGTGCCAGCAGCATCACAGGGGCCGGGGAGCTGTTTTTT. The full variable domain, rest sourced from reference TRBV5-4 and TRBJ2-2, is ETGVTQSPTHLIKTRGQQVTLRCSSQSGHNTVSWYQQALGQGPQFIFQYYREEENGRGNFPPRFSGLQFPNYSSELNVNALELDDSALYLCASSITGAGELFFGEGSRLTVL.

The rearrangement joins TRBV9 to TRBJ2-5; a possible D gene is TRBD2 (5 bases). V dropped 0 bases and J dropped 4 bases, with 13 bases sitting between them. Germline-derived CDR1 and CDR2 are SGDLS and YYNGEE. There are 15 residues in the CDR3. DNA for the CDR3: TGTGCCAGCAGCGTAGGGAGAGGGTTTGGAGAGACCCAGTACTTC. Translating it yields CASSVGRGFGETQYF.

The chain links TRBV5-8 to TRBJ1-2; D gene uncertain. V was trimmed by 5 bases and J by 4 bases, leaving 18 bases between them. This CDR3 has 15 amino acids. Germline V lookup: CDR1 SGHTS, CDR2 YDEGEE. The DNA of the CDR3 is TGTGCCAGCAGTACCGGGTTACGTAGTAGCTATGGCTACACCTTC. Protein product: CASSTGLRSSYGYTF.

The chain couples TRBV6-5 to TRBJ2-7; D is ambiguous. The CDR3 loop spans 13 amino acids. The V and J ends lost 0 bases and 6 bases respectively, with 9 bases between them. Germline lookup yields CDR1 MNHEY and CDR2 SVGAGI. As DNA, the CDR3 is TGTGCCAGCAGTTACTCGAGGATCGGCGAGCAGTACTTC. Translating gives CASSYSRIGEQYF.

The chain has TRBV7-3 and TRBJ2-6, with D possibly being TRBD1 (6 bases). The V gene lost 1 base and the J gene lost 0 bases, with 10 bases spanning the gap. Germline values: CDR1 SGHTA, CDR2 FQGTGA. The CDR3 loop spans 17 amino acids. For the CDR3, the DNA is TGTGCCAGCAGCTTAAGACGGGACACCTCTGGGGCCAACGTCCTGACTTTC. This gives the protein CASSLRRDTSGANVLTF.

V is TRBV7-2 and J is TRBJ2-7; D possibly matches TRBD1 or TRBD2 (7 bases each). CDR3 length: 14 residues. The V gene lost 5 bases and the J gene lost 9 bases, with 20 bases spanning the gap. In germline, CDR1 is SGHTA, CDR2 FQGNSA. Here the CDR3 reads CASSPEGGGPTQYF. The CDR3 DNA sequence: TGTGCCAGCAGCCCCGAGGGAGGGGGCCCAACGCAGTACTTC.

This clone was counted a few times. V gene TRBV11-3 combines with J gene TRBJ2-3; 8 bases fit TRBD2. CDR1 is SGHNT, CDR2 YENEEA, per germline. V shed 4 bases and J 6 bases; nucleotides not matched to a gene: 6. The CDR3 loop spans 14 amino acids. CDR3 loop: CASSSGGTADTQYF. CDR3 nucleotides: TGTGCCAGCAGCTCGGGGGGGACCGCTGATACGCAGTATTTT.

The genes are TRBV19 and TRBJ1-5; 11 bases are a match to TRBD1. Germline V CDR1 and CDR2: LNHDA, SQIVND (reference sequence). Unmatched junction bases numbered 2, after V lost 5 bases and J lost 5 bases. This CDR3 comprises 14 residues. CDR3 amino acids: CASSGTGGDQPQHF. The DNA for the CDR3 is TGTGCCAGTAGTGGGACAGGGGGGGATCAGCCCCAGCATTTT.

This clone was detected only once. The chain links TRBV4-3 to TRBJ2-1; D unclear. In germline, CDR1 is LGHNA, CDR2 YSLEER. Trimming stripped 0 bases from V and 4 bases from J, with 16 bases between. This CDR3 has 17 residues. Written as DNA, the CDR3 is TGCGCCAGCAGCCAAGATATCGCCGGAAATCAATACAATGAGCAGTTCTTC. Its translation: CASSQDIAGNQYNEQFF.

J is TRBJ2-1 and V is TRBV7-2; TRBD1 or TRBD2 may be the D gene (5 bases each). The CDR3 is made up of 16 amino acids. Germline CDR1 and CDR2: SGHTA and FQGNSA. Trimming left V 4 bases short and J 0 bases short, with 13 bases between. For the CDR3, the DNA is TGTGCCAGCAGCTCCAGGACTGGGGGCTCCTACAATGAGCAGTTCTTC. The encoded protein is CASSSRTGGSYNEQFF.

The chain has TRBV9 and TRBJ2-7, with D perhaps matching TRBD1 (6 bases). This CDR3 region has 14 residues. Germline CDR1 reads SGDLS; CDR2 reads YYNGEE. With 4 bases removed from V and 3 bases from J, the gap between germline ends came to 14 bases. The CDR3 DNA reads TGTGCCAGCAGCCGAGACAGGTCCGACTACGAGCAGTACTTC. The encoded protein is CASSRDRSDYEQYF.

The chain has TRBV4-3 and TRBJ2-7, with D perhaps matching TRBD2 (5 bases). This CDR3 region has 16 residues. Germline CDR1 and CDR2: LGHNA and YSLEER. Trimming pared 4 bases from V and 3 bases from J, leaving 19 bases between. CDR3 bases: TGCGCCAGCAGCCGAGACCTGACCGGGGAACTCTACGAGCAGTACTTC. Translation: CASSRDLTGELYEQYF.

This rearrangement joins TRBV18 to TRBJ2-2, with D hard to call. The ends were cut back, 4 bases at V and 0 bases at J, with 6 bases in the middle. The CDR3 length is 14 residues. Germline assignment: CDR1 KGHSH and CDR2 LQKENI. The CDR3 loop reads CASSQPTNTGELFF. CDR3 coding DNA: TGTGCCAGCTCACAGCCGACGAACACCGGGGAGCTGTTTTTT.

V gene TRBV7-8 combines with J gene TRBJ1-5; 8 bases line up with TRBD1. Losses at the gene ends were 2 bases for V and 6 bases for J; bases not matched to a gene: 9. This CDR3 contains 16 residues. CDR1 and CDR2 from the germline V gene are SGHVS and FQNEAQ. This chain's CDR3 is CASSLLGRGQGQPQHF. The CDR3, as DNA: TGTGCCAGCAGCTTATTAGGCAGGGGGCAGGGTCAGCCCCAGCATTTT.

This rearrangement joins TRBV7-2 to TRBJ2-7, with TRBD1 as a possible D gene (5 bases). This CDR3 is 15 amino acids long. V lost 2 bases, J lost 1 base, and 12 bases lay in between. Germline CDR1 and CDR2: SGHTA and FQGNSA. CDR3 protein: CASSLQGARSYEQYF. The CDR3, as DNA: TGTGCCAGCAGCTTACAAGGGGCCCGGTCCTACGAGCAGTACTTC.

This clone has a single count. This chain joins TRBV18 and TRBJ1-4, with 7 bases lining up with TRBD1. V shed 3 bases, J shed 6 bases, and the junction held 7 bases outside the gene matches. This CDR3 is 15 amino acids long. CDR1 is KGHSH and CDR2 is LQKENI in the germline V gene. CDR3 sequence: CASSPLQGSDEKLFF. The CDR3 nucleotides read TGTGCCAGCTCACCCCTACAGGGGTCGGATGAAAAACTGTTTTTT.

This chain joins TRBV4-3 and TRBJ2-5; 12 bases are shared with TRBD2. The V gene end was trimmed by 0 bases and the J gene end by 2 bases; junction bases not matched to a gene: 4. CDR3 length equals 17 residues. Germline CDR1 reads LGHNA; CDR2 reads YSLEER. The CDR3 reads CASSQDSGLAGQETQYF. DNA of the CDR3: TGCGCCAGCAGCCAAGATTCTGGACTAGCGGGACAAGAGACCCAGTACTTC.

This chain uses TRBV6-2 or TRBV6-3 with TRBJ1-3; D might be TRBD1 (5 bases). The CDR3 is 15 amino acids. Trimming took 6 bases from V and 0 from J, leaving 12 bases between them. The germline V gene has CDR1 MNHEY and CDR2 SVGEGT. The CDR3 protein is CASSPGLNSGNTIYF. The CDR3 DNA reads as TGTGCCAGCAGCCCGGGACTCAACTCTGGAAACACCATATATTTT.